This T cell receptor (beta chain) was retrieved from a study of beta chain features in type 1 diabetes. Study observations and caveats: Fewer insertions but more deletions were seen at VDJ junctions in type 1 diabetes patients. Still unanswered here is whether HLA type influences TCRB rearrangement.

TCRB transcripts that were expressed got sequenced, as all of the isolated RNA had been reverse transcribed. The method was immunoSEQ multiplex PCR; TCRdb's version includes in-frame clones alone and lacks a portion of them. Found here are about 290,000 clones, 7.5% to 9.5% of them singletons; the top ten hold 1%. Germline loops: CDR1 MNHEY, CDR2 SVGAGI. V lost 6 bases, J lost 9 bases, and 8 bases stayed unmatched. The CDR3 sequence is 13 residues long. This clone was counted only a few times. Its antigen is unknown. The chain recombines TRBV6-5 with TRBJ2-1, with 7 positions matching TRBD2. This TCR was recovered from a woman aged 18-29 years in good health. Sequencing used central memory CD4+ T cells from blood. As DNA, the CDR3 is TGTGCCAGCAGACGGACTAGTTCGGGTGAGCAGTTCTTC. Translating it yields CASRRTSSGEQFF.